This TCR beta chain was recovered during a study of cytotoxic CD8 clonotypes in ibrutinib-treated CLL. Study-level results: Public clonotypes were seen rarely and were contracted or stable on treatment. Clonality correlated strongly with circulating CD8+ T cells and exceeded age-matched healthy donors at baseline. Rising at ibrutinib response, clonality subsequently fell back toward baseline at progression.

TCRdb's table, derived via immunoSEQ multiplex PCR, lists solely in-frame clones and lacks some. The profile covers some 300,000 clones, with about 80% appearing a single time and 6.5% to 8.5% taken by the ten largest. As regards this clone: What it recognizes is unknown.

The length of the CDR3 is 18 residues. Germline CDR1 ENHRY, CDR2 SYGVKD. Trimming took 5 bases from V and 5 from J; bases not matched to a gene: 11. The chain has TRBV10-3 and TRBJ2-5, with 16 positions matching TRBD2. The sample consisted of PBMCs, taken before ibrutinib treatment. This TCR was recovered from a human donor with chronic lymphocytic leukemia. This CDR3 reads CAISKGLAGGPSRETQYF. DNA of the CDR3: TGTGCCATCAGTAAGGGACTAGCGGGAGGGCCGTCGAGGGAGACCCAGTACTTC.